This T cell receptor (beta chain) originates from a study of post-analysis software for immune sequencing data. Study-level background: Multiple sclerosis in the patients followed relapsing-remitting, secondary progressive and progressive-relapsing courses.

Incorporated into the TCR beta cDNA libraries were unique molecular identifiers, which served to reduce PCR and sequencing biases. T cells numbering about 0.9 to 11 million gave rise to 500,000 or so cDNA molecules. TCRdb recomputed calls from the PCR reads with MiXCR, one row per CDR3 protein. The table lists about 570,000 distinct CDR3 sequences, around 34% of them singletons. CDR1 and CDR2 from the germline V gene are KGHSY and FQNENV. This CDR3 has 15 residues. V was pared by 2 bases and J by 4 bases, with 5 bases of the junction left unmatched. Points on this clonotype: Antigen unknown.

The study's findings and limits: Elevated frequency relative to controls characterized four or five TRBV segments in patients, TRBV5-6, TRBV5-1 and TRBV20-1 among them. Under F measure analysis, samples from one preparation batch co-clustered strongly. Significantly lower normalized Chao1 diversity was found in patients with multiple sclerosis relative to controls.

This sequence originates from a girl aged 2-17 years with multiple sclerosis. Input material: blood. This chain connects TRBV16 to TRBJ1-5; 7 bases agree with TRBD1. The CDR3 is CASSQPGQINQPQHF. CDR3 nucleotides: TGTGCCAGCAGCCAACCGGGACAGATAAATCAGCCCCAGCATTTT. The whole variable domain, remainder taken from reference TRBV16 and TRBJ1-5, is GEEVAQTPKHLVRGEGQKAKLYCAPIKGHSYVFWYQQVLKNEFKFLISFQNENVFDETGMPKERFSAKCLPNSPCSLEIQATKLEDSAVYFCASSQPGQINQPQHFGDGTRLSIL.